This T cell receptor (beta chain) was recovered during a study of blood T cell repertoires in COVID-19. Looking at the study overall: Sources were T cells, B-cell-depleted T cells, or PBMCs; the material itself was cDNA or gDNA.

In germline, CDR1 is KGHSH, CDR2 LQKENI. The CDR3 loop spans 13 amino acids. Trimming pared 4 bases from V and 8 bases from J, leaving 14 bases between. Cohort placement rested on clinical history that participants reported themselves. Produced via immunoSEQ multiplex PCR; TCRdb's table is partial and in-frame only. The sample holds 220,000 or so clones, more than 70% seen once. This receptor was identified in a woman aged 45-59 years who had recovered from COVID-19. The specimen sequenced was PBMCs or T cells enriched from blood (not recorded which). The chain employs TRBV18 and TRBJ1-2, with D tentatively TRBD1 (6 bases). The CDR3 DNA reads TGTGCCAGCTCACTCTACAGGGAAGGCGGCTACACCTTC. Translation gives CASSLYREGGYTF.